These 14 T cell receptor beta chains share one sample of origin, sequenced in a study of molecular identifiers for immune sequencing clone quantification. TCRdb redid the calling of the PCR reads with MiXCR, one entry per CDR3 protein. The top ten clones hold about 0.73% of a sample with under 350,000 distinct CDR3 sequences, roughly 24% of them seen once. Sample: naive CD8+ T cells from blood, with Jurkat cell RNA spiked in. The subset was: FACS-sorted CD8+CD4-CCR7+CD45RA+ naive T cells. These receptors were taken from a human donor in good health. Some libraries in this study had Jurkat cell RNA spiked in.

With respect to this clonotype: With a much larger clone just one base away, this may be a read error. The V and J genes are TRBV5-5 and TRBJ2-3; D not certain. CDR3 length equals 16 residues. Trimming pared 0 bases from V and 4 bases from J, leaving 15 bases between. Germline loops: CDR1 SGHKS, CDR2 YYEKEE (reference sequence). Here the CDR3 reads CASSLDLVTVADTQYF. CDR3 bases: TGTGCCAGCAGCTTGGACCTTGTGACGGTCGCAGATACGCAGTATTTT. Variable domain in full (rest from reference TRBV5-5 and TRBJ2-3): DAGVTQSPTHLIKTRGQQVTLRCSPISGHKSVSWYQQVLGQGPQFIFQYYEKEERGRGNFPDRFSARQFPNYSSELNVNALLLGDSALYLCASSLDLVTVADTQYFGPGTRLTVL.

This clonotype was counted ten times or more. This chain connects TRBV9 to TRBJ2-6; no definite D call. Trimming stripped 3 bases from V and 2 bases from J, with 12 bases between. Germline V gene data show CDR1 as SGDLS and CDR2 as YYNGEE. The CDR3 covers 16 residues. In DNA, the CDR3 is TGTGCCAGCAGCGCCCCCCCCGTCCCTGGGGCCAACGTCCTGACTTTC. It codes for CASSAPPVPGANVLTF.

The rearrangement joins TRBV7-9 to TRBJ2-3, with 11 bases matching TRBD2. Germline CDR1 is SEHNR and CDR2 is FQNEAQ (reference sequence). J was trimmed by 4 bases and V by 4 bases; bases with no gene match: 7. The CDR3 runs 16 residues. The CDR3 here is CASSSWASGGPDTQYF. CDR3 bases: TGTGCCAGCAGCTCTTGGGCTAGCGGGGGGCCAGATACGCAGTATTTT. The full variable domain, rest sourced from reference TRBV7-9 and TRBJ2-3, is DTGVSQNPRHKITKRGQNVTFRCDPISEHNRLYWYRQTLGQGPEFLTYFQNEAQLEKSRLLSDRFSAERPKGSFSTLEIQRTEQGDSAMYLCASSSWASGGPDTQYFGPGTRLTVL.

J is TRBJ1-3 and V is TRBV28, with D possibly being TRBD1 (6 bases). Trimming shortened V by 3 bases and J by 1 base, and 10 bases separated the two germline ends. The germline CDR1 and CDR2 sequences are MDHEN and SYDVKM. This CDR3 region has 15 residues. The CDR3 here is CASSFITGSGNTIYF. DNA of the CDR3: TGTGCCAGCAGTTTCATCACAGGGTCTGGAAACACCATATATTTT.

With regard to this clonotype: A read error may produce the germline difference seen at one junction end. The chain couples TRBV6-2 or TRBV6-3 to TRBJ2-3, with 11 bases fitting TRBD2. The CDR3 has 16 amino acids. Germline loops: CDR1 MNHEY, CDR2 SVGEGT. The CDR3 here is CASSSGTSGYVGTLYF. As DNA, the CDR3 is TGTGCCAGCAGTTCCGGGACTAGCGGCTATGTTGGTACGCTGTATTTT.

This clonotype was found many times. The chain combines TRBV30 with TRBJ2-7; D unresolved. Trimming removed 4 bases from V and 6 bases from J, with 13 bases in between. Germline V gene sequence: CDR1 GTSNPN, CDR2 SVGIG (reference sequence). The CDR3 loop spans 12 amino acids. The CDR3 spells CAWKLWSGEQYF. CDR3 DNA sequence: TGTGCCTGGAAGTTATGGTCGGGCGAGCAGTACTTC.

Turning to this clonotype: A much bigger clone sits one base away, suggesting this may be a read error. The V call is TRBV2, the J call TRBJ1-5; tentative D call: TRBD1 (5 bases). Deletions cut 5 bases from V and 6 bases from J, with 14 bases between. The length of the CDR3 is 14 residues. Germline V gene lookup returns CDR1 SNHLY and CDR2 FYNNEI. The CDR3: CASSNGGRGQPQHF. CDR3 DNA sequence: TGTGCCAGCAGTAATGGGGGTAGGGGTCAGCCCCAGCATTTT.

The chain carries TRBV12-3 or TRBV12-4 and TRBJ2-1; 7 bases match TRBD1. This CDR3 spans 16 amino acids. V was clipped by 2 bases and J by 9 bases; unmatched bases: 13. The CDR3 region is CASSLKAGGQDSEQFF. In DNA form, the CDR3 reads TGTGCCAGCAGTTTAAAGGCAGGGGGTCAAGACAGTGAGCAGTTCTTC.

This clonotype was observed a single time. An end of the junction differs from the germline gene, which may be a read error. V and J are TRBV2 and TRBJ2-1; D may correspond to TRBD1 or TRBD2 (5 bases each). In germline, CDR1 is SNHLY, CDR2 FYNNEI. This CDR3 spans 15 amino acids. CDR3: CASGGSRSSYNEQFF. The CDR3 coding sequence is TGTGCCAGCGGGGGTAGCCGAAGCTCCTACAATGAGCAGTTCTTT.

As to this clonotype: This may arise from a read error, as a much more abundant clone is one base away. The gene calls are TRBV3-1 and TRBJ2-1; D may be TRBD2 (6 bases). Germline assignment: CDR1 LGHDT and CDR2 YNNKEL (reference sequence). The CDR3 is made up of 16 amino acids. CDR3 in DNA: TGTGCCAGCAGCCAAGAAGCGGGCAGGTCCTCCAATGAGCAGTTCTTC. Residues: CASSQEAGRSSNEQFF.

As for this clonotype: A clone one base away is much larger, so this may be a read error. The J gene is TRBJ2-7, the V gene TRBV28; tentatively, D is TRBD1 (6 bases). Germline assignment: CDR1 MDHEN and CDR2 SYDVKM. CDR3 size: 14 residues. This CDR3 is CASSLGGWGYEQHF. CDR3 nucleotides: TGTGCCAGCAGTTTAGGGGGCTGGGGGTACGAGCAGCACTTC.

This clonotype was counted many times. J is TRBJ1-1 and V is TRBV6-2 or TRBV6-3, with TRBD1 identical over 8 bases. Germline V CDR1 and CDR2: MNHEY, SVGEGT. CDR3 length equals 13 residues. V lost 6 bases, J lost 6 bases, and 6 bases stayed unmatched. For the CDR3, the DNA is TGTGCCAGCAGCACCGGGACAGGCTCTGAAGCTTTCTTT. Protein sequence: CASSTGTGSEAFF.

This chain uses TRBV20-1 with TRBJ2-2; 8 bases are a match to TRBD1. J was trimmed by 7 bases and V by 1 base; bases with no gene match: 8. Germline-derived CDR1 and CDR2 are DFQATT and SNEGSKA (reference sequence). The CDR3 runs 15 residues. This CDR3 reads CSARARTGLDGELFF. The DNA of the CDR3 is TGCAGTGCTAGAGCAAGGACAGGGCTCGACGGGGAGCTGTTTTTT.

This clonotype has a handful of counts. The CDR3 DNA reads as TGCGCCAGCAGCCAAGCCCTGACAGGGTCTGGAAACACCATATATTTT. As protein: CASSQALTGSGNTIYF. The gene calls are TRBV4-1 and TRBJ1-3, with 7 bases matching TRBD1. V shed 1 base and J 1 base; nucleotides not matched to a gene: 4. CDR1 is MGHRA and CDR2 is YSYEKL in the germline V gene. The CDR3 has 16 amino acids.